This entry features one TCR beta chain sequence. Measured with immunoSEQ multiplex PCR; TCRdb has only the in-frame clones, and not every one. The data hold fewer than 300,000 clones, with more than 85% observed a single time. The ends were cut back, 5 bases at V and 5 bases at J, with 16 bases in the middle. The CDR3 is 15 amino acids. Germline V gives CDR1 SNHLY, CDR2 FYNNEI. These data belong to a study of blood T cell repertoires in COVID-19. Study information: Samples representing acute and convalescent COVID-19 were sourced from the United States, Italy and Spain.

The genes are TRBV2 and TRBJ1-5; D unresolved. The receptor was derived from a man aged 35 to 55 who had recovered from COVID-19. Source material: PBMCs or T cells enriched from blood (not recorded which). The CDR3 protein is CASSTNSGIHQPQHF. CDR3 nucleotide sequence: TGTGCCAGCAGTACCAATTCCGGGATCCATCAGCCCCAGCATTTT.